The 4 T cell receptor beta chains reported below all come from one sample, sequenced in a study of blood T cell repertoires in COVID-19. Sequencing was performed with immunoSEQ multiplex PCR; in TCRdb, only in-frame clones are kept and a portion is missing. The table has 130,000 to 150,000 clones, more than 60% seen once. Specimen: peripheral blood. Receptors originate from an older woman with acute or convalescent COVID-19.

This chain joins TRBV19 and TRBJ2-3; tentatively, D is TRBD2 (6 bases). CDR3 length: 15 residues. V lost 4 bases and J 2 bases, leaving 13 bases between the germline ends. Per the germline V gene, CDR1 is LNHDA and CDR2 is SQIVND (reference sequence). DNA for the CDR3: TGTGCCAGTAGTAAGAGCGGGTCAAACACAGATACGCAGTATTTT. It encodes CASSKSGSNTDTQYF.

CDR3 region: CASSIMGQGASEQYF. CDR3 nucleotides: TGTGCCAGTAGTATTATGGGACAGGGGGCGAGCGAGCAGTACTTC. The chain couples TRBV19 to TRBJ2-7; TRBD1 matches at 12 bases. The germline CDR1 and CDR2 sequences are LNHDA and SQIVND (reference sequence). CDR3 length: 15 amino acids. V gave up 3 bases and J gave up 6 bases; unmatched junction bases: 6.

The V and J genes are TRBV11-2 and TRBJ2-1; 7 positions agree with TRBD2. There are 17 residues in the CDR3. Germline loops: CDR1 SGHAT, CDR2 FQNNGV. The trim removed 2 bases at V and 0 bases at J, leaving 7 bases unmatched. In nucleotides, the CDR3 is TGTGCCAGCAGCTTACCGGGACTACAGAGCTCCTACAATGAGCAGTTCTTC. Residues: CASSLPGLQSSYNEQFF.

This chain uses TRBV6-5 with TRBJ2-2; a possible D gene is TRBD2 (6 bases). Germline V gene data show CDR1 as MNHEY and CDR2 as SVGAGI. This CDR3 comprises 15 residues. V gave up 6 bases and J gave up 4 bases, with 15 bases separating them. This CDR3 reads CASRVRFGGTGELFF. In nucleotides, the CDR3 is TGTGCCAGCAGGGTACGTTTCGGGGGCACCGGGGAGCTGTTTTTT.